The following is a TCR beta chain sequence with its context. The target of this receptor is not known. The input lacks base qualities; no much larger clone sits a single base away. At the junction V is shortened by 5 bases and J by 8 bases; bases outside the gene matches: 4. From cysteine to phenylalanine, the CDR3 is 13 amino acids long. Only the CDR3 portion is preserved as DNA: 39 bases, with reading frame beginning at the first base. This sample stems from a study of blood T cell repertoires in COVID-19 (dated by TCRdb to between 2020 and 2021). With respect to the entire study: Collaborator samples came from the United States, Italy and Spain and covered acute and convalescent phases of COVID-19. The repertoires were made available in a free public database intended to serve as a resource for research on the immune response to SARS-CoV-2. Where HLA class I and class II types were available, the types were taken from metadata supplied by the sample provider, not from assay-based typing. The material from the prospective study consisted of cDNA or gDNA derived from T cells, B-cell-depleted T cells, or PBMCs. The dataset comprised deeply sampled blood TCRbeta repertoires from subjects exposed to, actively infected with, or recovered from COVID-19. The samples were drawn from the first 160 participants of the ongoing ImmuneRACE study and from 950 to 1,500 subjects provided by 6 global collaborators. The sample metadata nearly always contained a de-identified subject ID, COVID-19 status, age in years and sex. What the study reported, not specific to this receptor: How much clinical and demographic metadata was included differed by source and by participant, and the metadata was provided uncurated.

TCRbeta CDR3 regions were amplified from genomic DNA by means of the immunoSEQ Assay, a bias-controlled multiplex PCR. The published analysis was carried out like this. Within the assay, amplification of reference gene primers was used to estimate how many nucleated cells each sample contained. To quantify the absolute abundance of each unique TCRbeta CDR3 rearrangement, sequence reads were collapsed and filtered. For each sample, productive Simpson clonality was calculated as the square root of Simpson's diversity index across productive rearrangements. TCRdb holds this immuneACCESS table with in-frame rearrangements only. Some clones are missing; in checked studies, unresolved V genes explain under half, and the rest has no known cause. Clonal size and the V and J genes are those of that table, whereas D and trimming came from the DNA. The sample data list tens of thousands of clones, and 80% to 95% of these were observed just once. Of the sample, around 4.3% is held by the ten largest clones.

The collaborating institutions used their own protocols to collect whole blood in K2EDTA tubes. For TCRbeta analysis, collaborator samples were shipped as frozen whole blood, as isolated PBMCs, or as DNA extracted from either sample type. Recombination linked TRBV12-3 or TRBV12-4 to TRBJ2-2, with 8 bases aligning to TRBD2. The receptor's source is a man aged 50-59 years with active COVID-19. Sequenced input: peripheral blood. CDR3 protein: CASSPIAGGELFF. The nucleotide sequence is TGTGCCAGCAGTCCAATAGCGGGAGGGGAGCTGTTTTTT.